These 31 T cell receptor beta chains originate from one sample sequenced in a study of cytomegalovirus exposure and HLA in healthy donors (dated by TCRdb to 2016 to 2017). The library came from the immunoSEQ multiplex PCR assay. For the multiplex PCR, a mixture combining 60 forward primers for TCR Vbeta segments and 13 reverse primers for TCR Jbeta segments was used. TCRdb re-hosts the immuneACCESS table, in-frame sequences only. Its copies lack some clones; in the studies checked, an unresolved V gene accounts for under half of them, and the cause for the rest is not known. Across this sample there are over 80,000 clones, with around 80% seen only once. Of the sample, 4.5% to 5.5% is held by the ten largest clones. Sequencing was carried out using PBMCs. These receptors were taken from a man in his forties in good health and CMV-seropositive.

The genes are TRBV2 and TRBJ2-1, with TRBD1 matching 8 bases. The length of the CDR3 is 15 residues. The germline V gene has CDR1 SNHLY and CDR2 FYNNEI. V lost 5 bases and J lost 3; bases outside the gene matches: 6. The CDR3 region is CASSSGTGVYNEQFF. In nucleotides, the CDR3 is TGTGCCAGCAGTTCCGGGACAGGAGTCTACAATGAGCAGTTCTTC.

The chain has TRBV7-9 and TRBJ1-1, with 7 bases fitting TRBD1. The germline CDR1 and CDR2 sequences are SEHNR and FQNEAQ (reference sequence). The CDR3 is 15 residues long. The J segment lost 9 bases and the V segment lost 2 bases, leaving 12 bases of the junction unmatched. The CDR3 DNA sequence: TGTGCCAGCAGCTTATTCTCAATAGGACAGGCTCAAGCTTTCTTT. Encoded protein: CASSLFSIGQAQAFF.

The chain couples TRBV5-6 to TRBJ1-2; D remains ambiguous. V was cut by 0 bases and J by 7 bases, with 16 bases left in between. The CDR3 covers 15 residues. The germline CDR1 and CDR2 sequences are SGHDT and YYEEEE. The CDR3 nucleotides read TGTGCCAGCAGCTTGGGAGCCAGTGGAGGACGTGGCTACACCTTC. It codes for CASSLGASGGRGYTF.

The chain has TRBV6-1 and TRBJ2-1; 7 bases line up with TRBD2. Germline CDR1 is MNHNS and CDR2 is SASEGT. With V trimmed by 6 bases and J by 2 bases, 7 bases remained unmatched. The CDR3 has 15 residues. The CDR3: CASRGEAGAYNEQFF. The CDR3 DNA is TGTGCCAGCAGGGGCGAGGCGGGGGCCTACAATGAGCAGTTCTTC.

This chain joins TRBV7-9 and TRBJ1-1; D remains unclear. Germline CDR1 reads SEHNR; CDR2 reads FQNEAQ (reference sequence). The V and J ends lost 5 bases and 1 base respectively, with 14 bases between them. This CDR3 is built from 15 residues. The CDR3, as DNA: TGTGCCAGCAGCCCAGTTCCTGCAGGGAACACTGAAGCTTTCTTT. It encodes CASSPVPAGNTEAFF.

J is TRBJ2-7 and V is TRBV6-5; 10 bases line up with TRBD1. After removal of 6 bases from V and 5 bases from J, the junction contained 10 bases not matched to a gene. Germline V gene sequence: CDR1 MNHEY, CDR2 SVGAGI. This CDR3 spans 15 amino acids. In nucleotides, the CDR3 is TGTGCCAGCAGAGATCCGGGACAGGGGCATCACGAGCAGTACTTC. Encoded protein: CASRDPGQGHHEQYF.

This clone turned up a few times. The chain has TRBV19 and TRBJ1-2; D gene uncertain. Per the germline V gene, CDR1 is LNHDA and CDR2 is SQIVND (reference sequence). V shed 3 bases and J shed 4 bases, with 12 bases lying between them. CDR3 length: 14 residues. The CDR3 DNA sequence: TGTGCCAGTAGTATCCCTGATATTAGCTATGGCTACACCTTC. Translating it yields CASSIPDISYGYTF.

V is TRBV5-1 and J is TRBJ2-1, with a tentative D call TRBD2 (6 bases). Germline assignment: CDR1 SGHRS and CDR2 YFSETQ. V dropped 3 bases and J dropped 0 bases, with 22 bases sitting between them. There are 19 residues in the CDR3. This CDR3 is CASSSVGGNASSSYNEQFF. The CDR3 DNA reads as TGCGCCAGCAGCTCAGTCGGCGGGAACGCTTCCAGCTCCTACAATGAGCAGTTCTTC. Combining the CDR3 with reference TRBV5-1 and TRBJ2-1 gives the whole variable domain KAGVTQTPRYLIKTRGQQVTLSCSPISGHRSVSWYQQTPGQGLQFLFEYFSETQRNKGNFPGRFSGRQFSNSRSEMNVSTLELGDSALYLCASSSVGGNASSSYNEQFFGPGTRLTVL.

The gene calls are TRBV5-1 and TRBJ1-4, with D perhaps TRBD1 (6 bases). The V end lost 4 bases, the J end lost 11 bases, and 18 bases lay between the germline ends. CDR3 size: 14 residues. CDR1 SGHRS and CDR2 YFSETQ come from the germline V gene. CDR3 in DNA: TGCGCCAGCAGCCCTTCCCGGGACATCGGGAAACTGTTTTTT. Translation gives CASSPSRDIGKLFF. Looking up the rest from reference TRBV5-1 and TRBJ1-4 gives the full variable domain: KAGVTQTPRYLIKTRGQQVTLSCSPISGHRSVSWYQQTPGQGLQFLFEYFSETQRNKGNFPGRFSGRQFSNSRSEMNVSTLELGDSALYLCASSPSRDIGKLFFGSGTQLSVL.

J is TRBJ2-5 and V is TRBV5-6; 7 bases are a match to TRBD1. The V gene's germline CDR1 is SGHDT and CDR2 YYEEEE. With V trimmed by 0 bases and J by 2 bases, 7 bases remained unmatched. CDR3 size: 16 residues. CDR3 DNA: TGTGCCAGCAGCTTGGTTCACGACAGGGTACAAGAGACCCAGTACTTC. Its translation: CASSLVHDRVQETQYF.

This clone turned up a few times. The chain carries TRBV9 and TRBJ2-1; 7 bases line up with TRBD1. The CDR3 length is 14 residues. V gave up 5 bases and J gave up 3 bases; unmatched junction bases: 5. CDR1 is SGDLS, CDR2 YYNGEE, per germline. Written as DNA, the CDR3 is TGTGCCAGCAGGACAGGGTCCGACTACAATGAGCAGTTCTTC. Translation gives CASRTGSDYNEQFF.

This clone was observed once. The chain uses TRBV6-5 and TRBJ2-7; D perhaps matches TRBD1 (6 bases). From germline, CDR1 is MNHEY and CDR2 SVGAGI. Between the trimmed V and J ends, which lost 6 bases and 2 bases, there was a span of 17 bases. This CDR3 is built from 15 residues. The CDR3 region is CASRPNRDTPYEQYF. CDR3 nucleotides: TGTGCCAGCAGGCCAAACCGGGACACCCCCTACGAGCAGTACTTC.

The J gene is TRBJ2-1, the V gene TRBV5-1, with D perhaps TRBD2 (6 bases). V lost 0 bases and J 5 bases, leaving 15 bases between the germline ends. The CDR3 has 16 residues. CDR1 is SGHRS, CDR2 YFSETQ, per germline. The CDR3 DNA reads TGCGCCAGCAGCTTGGGGGGACTCGGGCGGGACAATGAGCAGTTCTTC. Protein sequence: CASSLGGLGRDNEQFF.

The chain recombines TRBV5-5 with TRBJ1-3; TRBD1 is a possible D gene (6 bases). From germline, CDR1 is SGHKS and CDR2 YYEKEE (reference sequence). The length of the CDR3 is 14 residues. Trimming pared 3 bases from V and 0 bases from J, leaving 7 bases between. The CDR3 region has the DNA TGTGCCAGCAGCTCAGGGGCCTCTGGAAACACCATATATTTT. This gives the protein CASSSGASGNTIYF.

Comments on this clone: This specimen includes other DNA sequences encoding the same CDR3. The chain carries TRBV27 and TRBJ1-4; tentative D call: TRBD1 (6 bases). V was cut by 4 bases and J by 5 bases, with 20 bases left in between. CDR1 and CDR2 (germline): MNHEY, SMNVEV (reference sequence). The CDR3 covers 17 residues. The CDR3 protein is CASSSDPNRGGNEKLFF. CDR3 nucleotides: TGTGCCAGCAGTTCGGACCCAAATAGAGGGGGAAATGAAAAACTGTTTTTT.

The chain links TRBV30 to TRBJ2-3; D unresolved. Germline V gene sequence: CDR1 GTSNPN, CDR2 SVGIG (reference sequence). The CDR3 length is 13 residues. Trimming shortened V by 3 bases and J by 0 bases, and 7 bases separated the two germline ends. CDR3 DNA sequence: TGTGCCTGGAGACAGTCTAGCACAGATACGCAGTATTTT. This codes for CAWRQSSTDTQYF.

The chain recombines TRBV6-1 with TRBJ1-2; 11 bases line up with TRBD1. This CDR3 spans 14 amino acids. V dropped 6 bases and J dropped 5; count of bases not matched to a gene: 5. Germline V CDR1 and CDR2: MNHNS, SASEGT. The chain's CDR3 is CASSVRDRGYGYTF. DNA of the CDR3: TGTGCCAGCAGCGTCCGGGACAGGGGGTATGGCTACACCTTC.

This chain uses TRBV5-1 with TRBJ1-4; D unclear. The V gene lost 4 bases and the J gene lost 0 bases, with 7 bases spanning the gap. This CDR3 spans 14 amino acids. From germline, CDR1 is SGHRS and CDR2 YFSETQ. The CDR3 DNA sequence: TGCGCCAGCAGCCTAATTGCAACTAATGAAAAACTGTTTTTT. Its translation: CASSLIATNEKLFF.

This rearrangement joins TRBV5-4 to TRBJ2-5, with TRBD2 identical over 7 bases. CDR1 and CDR2 (germline): SGHNT, YYREEE (reference sequence). Trimming took 6 bases from V and 0 from J; bases not matched to a gene: 8. The CDR3 runs 15 residues. Here the CDR3 DNA reads TGTGCCAGCAATTTCGGGGGGTCGTACCAAGAGACCCAGTACTTC. It encodes CASNFGGSYQETQYF.

V usage is TRBV19 and J usage is TRBJ2-2, with TRBD2 matching over 7 bases. The CDR3 runs 14 residues. CDR1 and CDR2 (germline): LNHDA, SQIVND (reference sequence). Trimming took 3 bases from V and 13 from J; bases not matched to a gene: 11. CDR3 region: CASSIRLAEAGLFF. The CDR3 coding sequence is TGTGCCAGTAGTATCCGTCTAGCGGAGGCAGGGCTGTTTTTT.

This clone was seen more than once but under ten times. The chain links TRBV30 to TRBJ2-2, with 12 bases matching TRBD2. J gave up 6 bases and V 3 bases, and 2 bases lay outside the gene matches. Germline V lookup: CDR1 GTSNPN, CDR2 SVGIG (reference sequence). The length of the CDR3 is 14 residues. CDR3 sequence reads: CAWRLAGGPGELFF. Here the CDR3 DNA reads TGTGCCTGGAGACTAGCGGGAGGTCCCGGGGAGCTGTTTTTT.

The chain couples TRBV7-6 to TRBJ2-3; 8 bases map to TRBD2. The ends lost 2 bases at V and 6 bases at J; junction bases unmatched: 13. Germline loops: CDR1 SGHVS, CDR2 FNYEAQ. CDR3 length: 17 amino acids. The CDR3 sequence: CASSLQSLRGAGDTQYF. The CDR3 bases are TGTGCCAGCAGCTTACAGTCCTTGCGGGGGGCGGGGGATACGCAGTATTTT.

The chain combines TRBV18 with TRBJ1-5, with a tentative D call TRBD1 (5 bases). Trimming removed 0 bases at V and 2 bases at J, with 8 bases between. In germline, CDR1 is KGHSH, CDR2 LQKENI. There are 15 residues in the CDR3. The CDR3, as DNA: TGTGCCAGCTCACCACCGGGGCGCCGCAATCAGCCCCAGCATTTT. It yields the protein CASSPPGRRNQPQHF. Full variable domain (outside the CDR3, taken from reference TRBV18 and TRBJ1-5): NAGVMQNPRHLVRRRGQEARLRCSPMKGHSHVYWYRQLPEEGLKFMVYLQKENIIDESGMPKERFSAEFPKEGPSILRIQQVVRGDSAAYFCASSPPGRRNQPQHFGDGTRLSIL.

This clone was observed once. The chain joins TRBV6-1 to TRBJ1-5, with D uncertain. V was trimmed by 1 base and J by 2 bases, leaving 6 bases between them. CDR1 MNHNS and CDR2 SASEGT come from the germline V gene. CDR3 size: 14 residues. The CDR3 reads CASSEVTGNQPQHF. The DNA of the CDR3 is TGTGCCAGCAGTGAAGTAACAGGCAATCAGCCCCAGCATTTT.

The V call is TRBV6-1, the J call TRBJ1-1; no clear D gene. In germline, CDR1 is MNHNS, CDR2 SASEGT. Trimming took 7 bases from V and 11 from J, leaving 14 bases between them. This CDR3 is built from 11 residues. The CDR3, as DNA: TGTGCCAGCAAGTTTTTCGATCAGGCTTTCTTT. Translated: CASKFFDQAFF.

This chain uses TRBV5-1 with TRBJ2-2; 7 bases map to TRBD1. This CDR3 region has 16 residues. V shed 0 bases, J shed 4 bases, and the junction held 6 bases outside the gene matches. Germline V gene data show CDR1 as SGHRS and CDR2 as YFSETQ. The CDR3 is CASSLGLQGTTGELFF. Here the CDR3 DNA reads TGCGCCAGCAGCTTGGGCCTACAGGGGACCACCGGGGAGCTGTTTTTT.

The rearrangement uses TRBV29-1 and TRBJ2-2; a possible D gene is TRBD2 (6 bases). The V end lost 3 bases, the J end lost 6 bases, and 14 bases lay between the germline ends. The CDR3 length is 14 residues. Germline V lookup: CDR1 SQVTM, CDR2 ANQGSEA. The CDR3, as DNA: TGCAGCGTTGATTACCTGGAGGGTTCCGGGGAGCTGTTTTTT. It is translated as CSVDYLEGSGELFF.

V is TRBV9 and J is TRBJ2-1; D is possibly TRBD1 (6 bases). Trimming pared 4 bases from V and 4 bases from J, leaving 12 bases between. This CDR3 comprises 14 residues. Germline CDR1 reads SGDLS; CDR2 reads YYNGEE. CDR3 protein: CASSPQGGYNEQFF. CDR3 nucleotide sequence: TGTGCCAGCAGCCCGCAAGGGGGTTACAATGAGCAGTTCTTC.

This chain links TRBV7-6 with TRBJ1-3; 10 bases are shared with TRBD1. Germline V gives CDR1 SGHVS, CDR2 FNYEAQ. There are 14 residues in the CDR3. Trimming at V came to 5 bases and at J to 6 bases, leaving 4 bases not matched to a gene. The CDR3 DNA is TGTGCCAGCAGCCTGGGGACAGGGGCAAACACCATATATTTT. Protein: CASSLGTGANTIYF. The variable domain in full, with the rest retrieved from reference TRBV7-6 and TRBJ1-3, is GAGVSQSPRYKVTKRGQDVALRCDPISGHVSLYWYRQALGQGPEFLTYFNYEAQQDKSGLPNDRFSAERPEGSISTLTIQRTEQRDSAMYRCASSLGTGANTIYFGEGSWLTVV.

This chain connects TRBV19 to TRBJ1-6, with TRBD1 identical over 9 bases. This CDR3 is built from 15 residues. Germline V lookup: CDR1 LNHDA, CDR2 SQIVND (reference sequence). After removal of 4 bases from V and 7 bases from J, the junction contained 5 bases not matched to a gene. CDR3 sequence (DNA): TGTGCCAGTAGTACCGGACAGGGGTGGAATTCACCCCTCCACTTT. It translates to CASSTGQGWNSPLHF.

The J gene is TRBJ1-4, the V gene TRBV27; no reliable D call. Germline V gene lookup returns CDR1 MNHEY and CDR2 SMNVEV (reference sequence). This CDR3 contains 15 residues. The V end lost 4 bases, the J end lost 0 bases, and 9 bases lay between the germline ends. CDR3 coding DNA: TGTGCCAGCAGTTCCCGCGGTGCAACTAATGAAAAACTGTTTTTT. Translating it yields CASSSRGATNEKLFF.